The 10 T cell receptor beta chains below were found in one sample sequenced in a study of T-cell memory formation after mild COVID-19. TCRdb passed the 5' RACE reads through MiXCR, listing each CDR3 protein once. The data contain 68,000 or so distinct CDR3 sequences, 16% of them singletons. Sequenced: PBMCs or a T cell subset sorted from them (not recorded which). Every receptor here comes from an adult woman who had mild COVID-19 (a few samples of this study predate the infection). Cell type and time point are not known.

The rearrangement links TRBV20-1 to TRBJ2-7, with TRBD1 matching 7 bases. In germline, CDR1 is DFQATT, CDR2 SNEGSKA (reference sequence). CDR3 length: 20 residues. The V segment lost 0 bases and the J segment 6 bases; nucleotides outside the gene matches: 26. The CDR3 sequence: CSARDAYHRRELGGPGEQYF. The CDR3 coding sequence is TGCAGTGCTAGAGATGCCTACCACCGTCGGGAATTAGGGGGCCCGGGCGAGCAGTACTTC.

This clonotype was counted only a few times. The V gene is TRBV7-6, the J gene TRBJ2-5; weak D call: TRBD1 (6 bases). Between the trimmed V and J ends, which lost 5 bases and 4 bases, there was a span of 14 bases. The length of the CDR3 is 14 residues. Germline assignment: CDR1 SGHVS and CDR2 FNYEAQ. Here the CDR3 reads CASSRGGSGETQYF. CDR3 coding DNA: TGTGCCAGCAGCCGAGGGGGATCTGGAGAGACCCAGTACTTC.

This clonotype was seen only a few times. The gene calls are TRBV9 and TRBJ2-1, with TRBD1 identical over 8 bases. The CDR3 sequence is 17 residues long. Germline CDR1 and CDR2: SGDLS and YYNGEE. V shed 2 bases, J shed 4 bases, and the junction held 11 bases outside the gene matches. As DNA, the CDR3 is TGTGCCAGCAGCGTCGGATTAGGACAGGGACTGTACAATGAGCAGTTCTTC. It encodes CASSVGLGQGLYNEQFF.

The V gene is TRBV20-1, the J gene TRBJ2-7; possibly TRBD2 for D (5 bases). The CDR3 sequence is 14 residues long. V shed 2 bases and J shed 0 bases, with 11 bases lying between them. CDR1 is DFQATT and CDR2 is SNEGSKA in the germline V gene (reference sequence). CDR3 sequence: CSARPGLISYEQYF. The CDR3, as DNA: TGCAGTGCTAGACCCGGACTTATCTCCTACGAGCAGTACTTC.

This clonotype occurred many times. The chain uses TRBV6-4 and TRBJ2-3; TRBD2 matches 10 bases. From germline, CDR1 is MRHNA and CDR2 SNTAGT. The CDR3 totals 16 residues. The J segment lost 4 bases and the V segment lost 2 bases, leaving 6 bases of the junction unmatched. DNA for the CDR3: TGTGCCAGCAGTGACGAAGCGGGGGGGCCATCAGATACGCAGTATTTT. Protein sequence: CASSDEAGGPSDTQYF.

V gene TRBV12-3 or TRBV12-4 combines with J gene TRBJ2-2; no clear D. CDR3 size: 12 residues. V was pared by 6 bases and J by 3 bases, with 5 bases between. The CDR3 sequence is CASRQDTGELFF. The CDR3 DNA is TGTGCCAGCAGACAAGACACCGGGGAGCTGTTTTTT.

V gene TRBV24-1 combines with J gene TRBJ2-1; 10 bases are shared with TRBD2. This CDR3 spans 17 amino acids. V lost 3 bases, J lost 6 bases, and 10 bases stayed unmatched. Germline values: CDR1 KGHDR, CDR2 SFDVKD. CDR3 sequence reads: CATSDPSLASGSNEQFF. The CDR3 DNA follows: TGTGCCACCAGTGATCCCTCGTTGGCTAGCGGGAGCAATGAGCAGTTCTTC.

V usage is TRBV7-9 and J usage is TRBJ2-7; 7 bases match TRBD2. The CDR3 runs to 14 residues. V trimming: 2 bases; J trimming: 6 bases; junction bases outside the gene matches: 7. The germline gives CDR1 SEHNR, CDR2 FQNEAQ (reference sequence). CDR3 residues: CASSLLGDYGEQYF. The CDR3 DNA is TGTGCCAGCAGCTTACTAGGGGACTATGGCGAGCAGTACTTC.

The chain is built from TRBV5-1 and TRBJ1-1, with D possibly being TRBD1 (5 bases). This CDR3 has 15 amino acids. V shed 1 base and J shed 0 bases, with 10 bases lying between them. Germline-derived CDR1 and CDR2 are SGHRS and YFSETQ. CDR3 residues: CASSLFRGMNTEAFF. For the CDR3, the DNA is TGCGCCAGCAGCTTGTTTCGGGGGATGAACACTGAAGCTTTCTTT.

The rearrangement joins TRBV4-1 to TRBJ2-1, with D perhaps TRBD2 (5 bases). The CDR3 is made up of 17 amino acids. Trimming took 4 bases from V and 10 from J, leaving 26 bases between them. The germline V gene encodes CDR1 MGHRA and CDR2 YSYEKL. The chain's CDR3 is CASSPLERQEYLGEQFF. The DNA of the CDR3 is TGCGCCAGCAGCCCACTAGAGCGTCAGGAGTATCTAGGGGAGCAGTTCTTC.